Included here is one T cell receptor (beta chain) sequence, with context. Its specificity is not known. After constant-region reverse-primer amplification, full-length variable regions underwent semi-nested PCR with Nested Universal Primer A. TCRdb called the 5' RACE reads again in MiXCR, with one record for every CDR3 protein. The table records about 50,000 distinct CDR3 sequences, 28% of them present only once. CD25-based Treg depletion was applied to purified naive CD4+ T cells. Whole-study results and caveats: The larger-cohort validation was restricted to a single TCR beta V-J rearrangement rather than whole repertoires. The TCR gene usage of tumor memory CD4+ T cells clustered together with blood and lymph node memory CD4+ cells and with lymph node naive CD4+ cells.

Material for sequencing was naive CD4+ T cells sorted from blood. Subset here: naive CD4+ T cells, CD4+CD45RA+CD25-. The sequence was obtained from a female donor with breast cancer.

CDR3 sequence (DNA): TGTGCCAGCAGTCACCATCCGGGACAACACACCGGGGAGCTGTTTTTT. It encodes CASSHHPGQHTGELFF. This chain links TRBV12-3 or TRBV12-4 with TRBJ2-2; the D gene is possibly TRBD1 (6 bases). This CDR3 comprises 16 residues. V lost 5 bases, J lost 3 bases, and 16 bases lay in between.